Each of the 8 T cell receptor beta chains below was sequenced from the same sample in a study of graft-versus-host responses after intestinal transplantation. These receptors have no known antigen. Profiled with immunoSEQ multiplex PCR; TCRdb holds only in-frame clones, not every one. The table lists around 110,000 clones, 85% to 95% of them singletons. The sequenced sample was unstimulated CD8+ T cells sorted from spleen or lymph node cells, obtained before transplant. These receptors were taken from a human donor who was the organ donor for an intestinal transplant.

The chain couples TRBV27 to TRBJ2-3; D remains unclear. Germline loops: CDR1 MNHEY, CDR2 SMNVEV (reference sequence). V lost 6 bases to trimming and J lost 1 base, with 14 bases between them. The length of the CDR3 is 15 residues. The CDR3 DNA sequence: TGTGCCAGCAGCCCCCTCCTTAGAGGCACAGATACGCAGTATTTT. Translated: CASSPLLRGTDTQYF.

CDR3 sequence reads: CASSYLDRGGETQYF. The DNA for the CDR3 is TGTGCCAGCAGTTACCTAGACAGGGGAGGAGAGACCCAGTACTTC. The chain links TRBV6-5 to TRBJ2-5; 8 bases are shared with TRBD1. V trimming: 2 bases; J trimming: 4 bases; junction bases outside the gene matches: 6. The CDR3 sequence is 15 residues long. Germline assignment: CDR1 MNHEY and CDR2 SVGAGI.

CDR3 nucleotides: TGTGCCAGCAGTTCGTCCGGAGGGATCCAAGAGACCCAGTACTTC. Translated: CASSSSGGIQETQYF. The V gene is TRBV6-5, the J gene TRBJ2-5, with a possible D match to TRBD2 (6 bases). Trimming removed 4 bases from V and 1 base from J, with 13 bases in between. This CDR3 has 15 residues. Per germline, CDR1 MNHEY and CDR2 SVGAGI.

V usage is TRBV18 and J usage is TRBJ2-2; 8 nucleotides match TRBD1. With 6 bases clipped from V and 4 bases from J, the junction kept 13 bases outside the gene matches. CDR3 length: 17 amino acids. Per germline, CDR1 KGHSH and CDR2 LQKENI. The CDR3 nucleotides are TGTGCCAGCTCGCCCCAATCCCGGACAGGGCGCACCGGGGAGCTGTTTTTT. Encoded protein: CASSPQSRTGRTGELFF.

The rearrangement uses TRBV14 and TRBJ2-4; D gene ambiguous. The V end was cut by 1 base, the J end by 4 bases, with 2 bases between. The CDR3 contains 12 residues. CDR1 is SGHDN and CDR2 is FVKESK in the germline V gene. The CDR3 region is CASSQVKNIQYF. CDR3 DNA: TGTGCCAGCAGCCAAGTAAAAAACATTCAGTACTTC.

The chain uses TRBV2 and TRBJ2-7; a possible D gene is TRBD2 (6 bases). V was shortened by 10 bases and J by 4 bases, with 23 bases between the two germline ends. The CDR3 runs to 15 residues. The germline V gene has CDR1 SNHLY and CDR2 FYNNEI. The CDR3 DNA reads TGTGCCACCCTCCCATCTCACGGGGGTAGGTACGAGCAGTACTTC. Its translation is CATLPSHGGRYEQYF.

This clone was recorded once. The CDR3 spells CASSLAGVSYNEQFF. Here the CDR3 DNA reads TGTGCCAGCAGCTTAGCGGGAGTCTCCTACAATGAGCAGTTCTTC. This chain joins TRBV9 and TRBJ2-1, with 9 bases aligning to TRBD2. Germline values: CDR1 SGDLS, CDR2 YYNGEE. This CDR3 has 15 residues. After removal of 4 bases from V and 0 bases from J, the junction contained 2 bases not matched to a gene.

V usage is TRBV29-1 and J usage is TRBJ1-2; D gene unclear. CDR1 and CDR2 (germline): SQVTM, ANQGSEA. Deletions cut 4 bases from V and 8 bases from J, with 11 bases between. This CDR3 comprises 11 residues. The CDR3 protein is CSVVRDGGYTF. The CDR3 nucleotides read TGCAGCGTTGTCCGCGATGGGGGCTACACCTTC.